This T cell receptor (beta chain) was identified in a study of OX40 agonist ivuxolimab in advanced cancers. At the level of the study: Of the patients, three showed partial responses, one with hepatocellular carcinoma and two with cutaneous melanoma.

Blood specimens came from baseline, cycle 4 day 1, and cycle 7 day 1. A remark on this clone: Its specificity is not known.

TCRdb keeps only in-frame clones here, not all; method: immunoSEQ multiplex PCR. This sample has thousands of clones, with roughly 70% found just once. The CDR3 length is 13 residues. Trimming at V came to 0 bases and at J to 4 bases, leaving 1 base not matched to a gene. Germline V lookup: CDR1 GTSNPN, CDR2 SVGIG (reference sequence). Overall study results and limits: Dose levels from 0.1 to 3.0 mg/kg saw CD4+ and CD8+ blood T cells expand clonally by week 6. CD8+ T cells (on average) carried more expanded clones than CD4+ T cells.

The clonotype originates from an adult with an advanced solid tumor such as melanoma, head and neck, liver or kidney cancer. The V and J genes are TRBV30 and TRBJ2-3; 7 positions agree with TRBD2. The starting material was CD4+ or CD8+ T cells sorted from blood, obtained in a trial of the OX40 agonist ivuxolimab. In DNA form, the CDR3 reads TGTGCCTGGAGTGTACTAGCGCCAGATACGCAGTATTTT. Residues: CAWSVLAPDTQYF.